Sequencing of this T cell receptor beta chain was carried out in a study of T cell responses to AZD1222 COVID-19 vaccine. V was clipped by 1 base and J by 0 bases, with 12 bases between them. Germline V gene lookup returns CDR1 LGHDT and CDR2 YNNKEL (reference sequence). The CDR3 has 16 residues. The protocol was immunoSEQ multiplex PCR, while the TCRdb copy is restricted to in-frame clones and leaves out a portion. This table has 100,000 or so clones, around 84% appearing once. The sample here was peripheral blood, taken 28 days after the second AZD1222 dose. This chain links TRBV3-1 (or the pseudogene TRBV3-2) with TRBJ1-2, with D uncertain. The sequence came from an adult who received the AZD1222 COVID-19 vaccine. DNA for the CDR3: TGTGCCAGCAGCCAAGGGGGAGGCATTTCTAACTATGGCTACACCTTC. Its translation: CASSQGGGISNYGYTF.